This record covers a single T cell receptor beta chain. Its antigen remains undetermined. No qualities accompany the bases; no much larger clone lies one base away. Library preparation was by 5' RACE. TCRdb names Illumina HiSeq 2500 as the instrument used. A second PCR of roughly 7 to 11 cycles was performed with a sample-barcoded 5' primer and a J-beta primer mix. A unique molecular identifier was introduced onto each TCR beta cDNA molecule by a template-switch 5' adaptor carrying 12 random nucleotides. Each sample yielded at least 2.5 million CDR3-containing paired-end reads. First-strand cDNA was synthesized from all RNA with the Mint cDNA synthesis kit, primed by a TRBC-specific oligonucleotide. Following uracil-DNA glycosylase treatment, all cDNA underwent a first 18-cycle PCR with the universal primers M1SS and BC2_uni_R. On the authors' methods: Normalization of each sample was performed by random selection of 1 million high-quality reads, each carrying a distinct molecular identifier. Instead of being binned into consensus sequences, reads that shared molecular identifiers were thrown out. MiTCR, with a Q25 quality threshold and the strictest error-elimination algorithm, was used for CDR3 identification, clonotype clustering and error correction. A nonparametric unseen species model using Euler transformation provided a lower-bound estimate of total TCR beta diversity. The public reads were quality trimmed at Q25 with fastp and then assembled into clones with MiXCR by TCRdb, keeping productive beta chains. One record per CDR3 amino acid sequence lists the most common genes and DNA. The V and J calls and clone size are TCRdb's, not the authors'. Recorded for this sample are over 950,000 distinct CDR3 sequences; just over 50% of them occurred a single time. The ten most abundant clones make up 20% to 25% of the sample.

This sample is drawn from a study of blood T cells in healthy people across ages (dated by TCRdb to about 2015). Broadly, across the study: Template switching captured roughly one uniquely barcoded TCR beta cDNA molecule per two T cells in model experiments. Two additional independent replicas of 1 million unique cDNA reads from the same blood draw were analyzed for two donors (one aged 18 to 29 and one aged 80 or older). The donors were divided into four age groups: young (average approximately 15 years), middle-aged (approximately 39), aged (approximately 62) and long-lived (about 84). To avoid experimental bias, donors of different ages were distributed randomly across sequencing lanes. To track age-related changes in TCR beta repertoire diversity, the study relied on deep sequencing normalized with unique cDNA molecular identifiers.

Overall study outcomes, separate from this receptor: Because donor CMV infection status was unknown, age-related changes in expanded clonotypes were potentially confounded. The percentage of naive T cells measured by flow cytometry correlated strongly with observed TCR beta diversity. Observed TCR beta diversity per million T cells fell roughly linearly with age, and a significant reduction was already apparent by age approximately 40. Compared with the aged group, more naive CD4+ T cells, fewer expanded clones and increased TCR diversity were shown by the long-lived group, suggesting age selection. Since profiling was done on bulk unsorted PBMCs, naive and antigen-experienced compartments could not be conclusively compared. Total diversity estimates from one million sequenced T cells were considered lower bounds and underestimates.

Reading the germline V gene gives CDR1 SGHTA and CDR2 FQGNSA. V gives up 5 bases and J gives up 4 bases, and the segment between their germline ends measures 17 bases. Taken from cysteine to phenylalanine, the CDR3 has 15 residues. CDR3 DNA is the only sequence kept; it has 45 bases, read in frame from the first base. Donors were about 36 systemically healthy Caucasian individuals from Russia aged about 6 to 100 years. Each donor gave ten milliliters of peripheral blood, drawn into EDTA-treated Vacutainer tubes. PBMCs were isolated by Ficoll-Paque density-gradient centrifugation, with at least 7 million obtained per sample. Trizol reagent was used to extract total RNA from PBMCs, with at least 6 micrograms per sample. Naive CD45RAhigh/CD27high T cell percentages were measured by flow cytometry on a PBMC aliquot from every donor.

This receptor was identified in a woman aged 60-75 years in good health. The sequencing input was blood. Recombination joined TRBV7-2 with TRBJ2-5, with the identity of the D gene unclear. The CDR3 protein sequence reads: CASSRANPASETQYF. The DNA reads TGTGCCAGCAGCCGCGCGAACCCCGCATCAGAGACCCAGTACTTC.